This T cell receptor beta chain was documented in a study of human T cells and chemical hapten exposure. Time point here: patch test 3, about 24 weeks after DPC sensitization. Stated treatment: therapeutic diphenylcyclopropenone sensitization with weekly scalp DPC. TCRdb re-called the RACE reads with MiXCR, one entry per CDR3 protein. The sample has about 160,000 distinct CDR3 sequences, roughly 25% seen once; the top ten hold about 2%. This CDR3 spans 13 amino acids. Trimming took 2 bases from V and 2 from J, leaving 9 bases between them. The germline V gene has CDR1 SQVTM and CDR2 ANQGSEA. The rearrangement joins TRBV29-1 to TRBJ1-1, with a tentative D call TRBD1 (5 bases). This TCR derives from a woman aged 18-29 years with alopecia areata. Some clones in this sample may be carry-over from other donors' samples. The sequenced sample was whole blood, obtained in connection with sensitization to the hapten diphenylcyclopropenone (DPC). The chain's CDR3 is CSVEPRDNTEAFF. Here the CDR3 DNA reads TGCAGCGTTGAACCCCGGGACAACACTGAAGCTTTCTTT.